The present TCR beta chain was sequenced within a study of T cell clones after liver transplantation. Libraries were prepared by immunoSEQ multiplex PCR; TCRdb keeps only in-frame clonotypes and omits some of them. The sample contains over 50,000 clones, roughly 80% of which appear only once. The germline V gene encodes CDR1 SGHAT and CDR2 FQDESV (reference sequence). The V and J ends lost 5 bases and 1 base, in that order; junction bases with no gene match: 10. The CDR3 is 17 amino acids. The gene calls are TRBV11-1 and TRBJ2-2; TRBD2 matches at 7 bases. Sequencing was performed on CD4+ T cells from blood, taken before liver transplant. This TCR was sampled from a human donor who received a liver transplant. CDR3 loop: CASSARVGGRNTGELFF. The CDR3, as DNA: TGTGCCAGCAGCGCACGGGTTGGCGGGAGGAACACCGGGGAGCTGTTTTTT.